The present TCR beta chain was sequenced within a study of blood T cell repertoires in COVID-19. The V gene end was trimmed by 8 bases and the J gene end by 8 bases; junction bases not matched to a gene: 4. The CDR3 has 13 residues. Germline CDR1 and CDR2: SNHLY and FYNNEI. In the authors' methods: For nucleated cells, counts were estimated from reference gene primer amplification. The method was immunoSEQ multiplex PCR; TCRdb's version includes in-frame clones alone and lacks a portion of them. V and J calls and clone size come straight from that table; D and trimming were deduced from the DNA. The sample holds around 47,000 clones, 88% seen once.

Input material: peripheral blood. This chain links TRBV2 with TRBJ1-6; TRBD1 matches at 9 bases. The receptor comes from a man in his fifties or sixties with active COVID-19. The CDR3 here is CASDWTGDSPLHF. CDR3 DNA: TGTGCCAGCGATTGGACAGGGGATTCACCCCTCCACTTT.